This T cell receptor beta chain was identified during a study of cytomegalovirus exposure and HLA in healthy donors. The CDR3 extends over 10 amino acids. Trimming left V 3 bases short and J 8 bases short, with 7 bases between. Germline CDR1 GTSNPN, CDR2 SVGIG (reference sequence). The PCR contained 60 Vbeta and 13 Jbeta primers. Clones were read by immunoSEQ multiplex PCR, and TCRdb kept only the in-frame ones, dropping some. Here the sample spans tens of thousands of clones, 80% being singletons. The source of this sequence is a woman in her forties or fifties in good health and CMV-seropositive. The chain links TRBV30 to TRBJ1-2, with D possibly matching TRBD1 (5 bases). The source material was PBMCs. The CDR3 nucleotides are TGTGCCTGGAGAAGGGGAGGCTACACCTTC. It encodes CAWRRGGYTF. The entire variable domain, with the rest obtained from reference TRBV30 and TRBJ1-2, is as follows: SQTIHQWPATLVQPVGSPLSLECTVEGTSNPNLYWYRQAAGRGLQLLFYSVGIGQISSEVPQNLSASRPQDRQFILSSKKLLLSDSGFYLCAWRRGGYTFGSGTRLTVV.